The source of this T cell receptor beta chain is a study of cytomegalovirus exposure and HLA in healthy donors. Across the study: Unique TCRs numbering approximately 80 million, obtained from HLA-typed donors, made up an early data release.

V gave up 5 bases and J gave up 4 bases, with 17 bases separating them. Germline CDR1 is MDHEN and CDR2 is SYDVKM. The CDR3 loop spans 15 amino acids. The PCR used 60 Vbeta and 13 Jbeta primers. TCRdb keeps only in-frame clones here, not all; method: immunoSEQ multiplex PCR. The table lists about 160,000 clones, 70% of them singletons. Sequenced: PBMCs. The TCR comes from a man aged 18 to 29 in good health and CMV-seropositive. The chain has TRBV28 and TRBJ1-1; tentative D call: TRBD1 (6 bases). The DNA for the CDR3 is TGTGCCAGCAGTCAATTTCAGGGGAGAGGCACTGAAGCTTTCTTT. Translation gives CASSQFQGRGTEAFF.